A single sample is the source of the 30 T cell receptor beta chains below, sequenced in a study of T cell repertoires in cytomegalovirus infection. TCRdb re-analysed the reads in MiXCR, keeping a single row per CDR3 protein. The sample yields under 300,000 distinct CDR3 sequences, approximately 22% seen once. Their antigens remain unidentified. This specimen was cultured PBMCs, taken from culture after CMV antigen stimulation. The receptors come from a human donor in good health (CMV status not recorded). Some clones in this sample may be carry-over from other donors' samples.

The CDR3, as DNA: TGTGCCAGCAGCCGCTTTATTGGGGCGAACTATGGCTACACCTTC. This sequence encodes CASSRFIGANYGYTF. The chain links TRBV7-8 to TRBJ1-2; D perhaps matches TRBD1 (5 bases). This CDR3 is 15 amino acids long. With 5 bases removed from V and 2 bases from J, the gap between germline ends came to 15 bases. Germline V lookup: CDR1 SGHVS, CDR2 FQNEAQ.

About this clonotype: The DNA is omitted, as the CDR3 cannot be located on it reliably, and the CDR3 follows TCRdb's listing. The chain has TRBV6-2 or TRBV6-3 and TRBJ2-1; the table's D call, TRBD2, was not checked against the DNA. The germline CDR1 and CDR2 sequences are MNHEY and SVGEGT. The CDR3 totals 16 residues, both ends included. This CDR3 is CASSTSTSGSFYEQFF.

The chain has TRBV12-3 or TRBV12-4 and TRBJ2-3; TRBD1 matches at 8 bases. The CDR3 is made up of 17 amino acids. The junction had 7 bases not matched to a gene; V was cut back by 0 bases and J by 2 bases. CDR3 region: CASSLAGQVILTDTQYF. The DNA of the CDR3 is TGTGCCAGCAGTTTAGCGGGACAGGTGATCCTCACAGATACGCAGTATTTT.

In its sample, this clonotype was seen a few times. The rearrangement joins TRBV6-2 or TRBV6-3 to TRBJ2-7, with 8 positions matching TRBD2. CDR1 and CDR2 from the germline V gene are MNHEY and SVGEGT. This CDR3 is built from 16 residues. The V and J ends lost 0 bases and 2 bases, in that order; junction bases with no gene match: 6. The CDR3 region is CASSYSSGAPTYEQYV. The CDR3 DNA follows: TGTGCCAGCAGTTACTCTAGCGGGGCCCCCACCTACGAGCAGTACGTC.

This clonotype turned up a few times. The chain links TRBV20-1 to TRBJ2-1; 8 bases align to TRBD2. Trimming at V came to 4 bases and at J to 7 bases, leaving 6 bases not matched to a gene. Germline CDR1 is DFQATT and CDR2 is SNEGSKA (reference sequence). This CDR3 has 13 amino acids. The CDR3 here is CSAIRTSPNEQFF. CDR3 nucleotide sequence: TGCAGTGCTATCCGGACTAGCCCGAATGAGCAGTTCTTC.

V and J are TRBV30 and TRBJ2-7; 10 bases fit TRBD2. The CDR3 is 18 amino acids. CDR1 GTSNPN and CDR2 SVGIG come from the germline V gene (reference sequence). V lost 2 bases, J lost 0 bases, and 13 bases stayed unmatched. DNA for the CDR3: TGTGCCTGGAGTCGCAACCCCGCGGGACTAGCGAGCTCCTACGAGCAGTACGTC. Protein product: CAWSRNPAGLASSYEQYV.

The rearrangement joins TRBV18 to TRBJ2-6; the match to TRBD1 covers 11 bases. The CDR3 runs to 18 residues. Germline CDR1 KGHSH, CDR2 LQKENI. V trimming: 3 bases; J trimming: 0 bases; junction bases outside the gene matches: 4. In nucleotides, the CDR3 is TGTGCCAGCTCACCGGGACAGGGGGAATTCTCTGGGGCCAACGTCCTGACTTTC. Protein: CASSPGQGEFSGANVLTF.

The chain recombines TRBV7-9 with TRBJ1-6; D is perhaps TRBD1 (6 bases). Germline loops: CDR1 SEHNR, CDR2 FQNEAQ (reference sequence). The V gene lost 3 bases and the J gene lost 9 bases, with 30 bases spanning the gap. The CDR3 extends over 20 amino acids. CDR3 nucleotides: TGTGCCAGCAGCTTGGGGGAAGTAACAGGGATGGGCCAAAGTGGTTCACCCCTCCACTTT. Its translation: CASSLGEVTGMGQSGSPLHF.

The rearrangement joins TRBV2 to TRBJ1-5, with a tentative D call TRBD1 (6 bases). This CDR3 has 14 amino acids. Trimming shortened V by 6 bases and J by 3 bases, and 12 bases separated the two germline ends. The germline V gene encodes CDR1 SNHLY and CDR2 FYNNEI. The CDR3 region has the DNA TGTGCCAGCAGAAAAGGGGGATCCAATCAGCCCCAGCATTTT. It translates to CASRKGGSNQPQHF.

This clonotype was counted ten times or more. The rearrangement links TRBV7-2 to TRBJ2-1; 12 bases align to TRBD2. CDR1 and CDR2 (germline): SGHTA, FQGNSA. With V trimmed by 3 bases and J by 7 bases, 10 bases remained unmatched. This CDR3 is built from 17 residues. The CDR3 is CASSFELLAGGPNEQFF. DNA of the CDR3: TGTGCCAGCAGCTTCGAACTCCTAGCGGGAGGGCCGAATGAGCAGTTCTTC.

This clonotype occurred many times. The J gene is TRBJ1-1, the V gene TRBV7-8; 8 bases agree with TRBD1. V dropped 1 base and J dropped 0; count of bases not matched to a gene: 7. Germline CDR1 reads SGHVS; CDR2 reads FQNEAQ. The CDR3 contains 17 residues. The CDR3 is CASSLVRDRIMNTEAFF. CDR3 DNA sequence: TGTGCCAGCAGCTTAGTTAGGGACAGGATTATGAACACTGAAGCTTTCTTT.

The sample holds a few counts of this clonotype. This chain uses TRBV28 with TRBJ2-1; unclear D gene. Trimming pared 7 bases from V and 0 bases from J, leaving 13 bases between. The CDR3 loop spans 15 amino acids. In germline, CDR1 is MDHEN, CDR2 SYDVKM. DNA for the CDR3: TGTGCCAGCATCAGGAGTCCCCACTCCTACAATGAGCAGTTCTTC. Its protein product is CASIRSPHSYNEQFF. Drawing the rest from reference TRBV28 and TRBJ2-1, the complete variable domain is DVKVTQSSRYLVKRTGEKVFLECVQDMDHENMFWYRQDPGLGLRLIYFSYDVKMKEKGDIPEGYSVSREKKERFSLILESASTNQTSMYLCASIRSPHSYNEQFFGPGTRLTVL.

Ten or more counts support this clonotype. V usage is TRBV7-8 and J usage is TRBJ2-1, with TRBD2 matching 13 bases. Germline trimming cut 1 base from V and 0 bases from J; bases unmatched to any gene: 9. The CDR3 is 20 residues long. From germline, CDR1 is SGHVS and CDR2 FQNEAQ. DNA for the CDR3: TGTGCCAGCAGCTTAGGGGGGGGACTAGCGGGAACGAGCTCCTACAATGAGCAGTTCTTC. Protein sequence: CASSLGGGLAGTSSYNEQFF.

This clonotype turned up a few times. The V call is TRBV27, the J call TRBJ2-5, with 11 positions matching TRBD2. The length of the CDR3 is 17 residues. V was clipped by 1 base and J by 1 base; unmatched bases: 5. In germline, CDR1 is MNHEY, CDR2 SMNVEV (reference sequence). The CDR3 reads CASSLFLAGGLQETQYF. CDR3 nucleotides: TGTGCCAGCAGTTTATTCCTAGCGGGAGGCCTCCAAGAGACCCAGTACTTC.

This clonotype was observed many times. The chain uses TRBV7-2 and TRBJ2-1, with 9 bases aligning to TRBD2. This CDR3 is 15 amino acids long. Germline V gives CDR1 SGHTA, CDR2 FQGNSA. The ends lost 1 base at V and 6 bases at J; junction bases unmatched: 4. Written as DNA, the CDR3 is TGTGCCAGCAGCTTAGTTAGCGGGAGCGGCAATGAGCAGTTCTTC. As protein: CASSLVSGSGNEQFF.

The sample holds a few counts of this clonotype. The chain combines TRBV6-2 or TRBV6-3 with TRBJ2-7, with 8 nucleotides matching TRBD2. Germline lookup yields CDR1 MNHEY and CDR2 SVGEGT. The CDR3 has 14 residues. V shed 5 bases, J shed 6 bases, and the junction held 9 bases outside the gene matches. The CDR3 spells CASSPPGLVVEQYV. DNA for the CDR3: TGTGCCAGCAGTCCCCCGGGACTAGTAGTCGAGCAGTACGTC.

The V call is TRBV28, the J call TRBJ2-3; a possible D gene is TRBD1 (5 bases). The CDR3 extends over 13 amino acids. Germline-derived CDR1 and CDR2 are MDHEN and SYDVKM. V gave up 10 bases and J gave up 0 bases, with 11 bases separating them. The CDR3 loop reads CATLTGSTDTQYF. The DNA of the CDR3 is TGTGCCACACTAACAGGAAGCACAGATACGCAGTATTTT.

In this sample, this clonotype turned up many times. The rearrangement links TRBV7-8 to TRBJ1-5, with 7 nucleotides matching TRBD1. Per germline, CDR1 SGHVS and CDR2 FQNEAQ. The CDR3 length is 16 residues. V dropped 6 bases and J dropped 1; count of bases not matched to a gene: 9. The DNA of the CDR3 is TGTGCCAGCAGTACTAGACAGGGTACCAGCAATCAGCCCCAGCATTTT. Its protein is CASSTRQGTSNQPQHF.

This clonotype showed up many times. The chain employs TRBV28 and TRBJ1-4; 9 bases align to TRBD1. CDR1 MDHEN and CDR2 SYDVKM come from the germline V gene. This CDR3 region has 16 residues. V trimming: 5 bases; J trimming: 3 bases; junction bases outside the gene matches: 7. The CDR3, as DNA: TGTGCCAGCAGTGACAGGGGGGTTCGGGCTAATGAAAAACTGTTTTTT. Its protein is CASSDRGVRANEKLFF.

V usage is TRBV29-1 and J usage is TRBJ2-3; TRBD2 might be the D (7 bases). Germline CDR1 is SQVTM and CDR2 is ANQGSEA. The CDR3 length is 14 residues. With 5 bases removed from V and 4 bases from J, the gap between germline ends came to 16 bases. CDR3 bases: TGCAGCGTTTATTACGGGGGGCGGGCAGATACGCAGTATTTT. This encodes CSVYYGGRADTQYF.

This clonotype was recorded at least ten times. The chain employs TRBV7-2 and TRBJ1-2, with 8 bases fitting TRBD1. J lost 4 bases, V lost 4 bases, and 5 bases had no gene match. Per the germline V gene, CDR1 is SGHTA and CDR2 is FQGNSA. CDR3 size: 14 residues. CDR3 residues: CASSSDRDIYGYTF. The CDR3 DNA reads TGTGCCAGCAGCTCGGACAGGGATATCTATGGCTACACCTTC.

This clonotype appeared many times. This chain uses TRBV12-3 or TRBV12-4 with TRBJ1-5, with 10 positions matching TRBD1. J was trimmed by 3 bases and V by 5 bases; bases with no gene match: 4. This CDR3 spans 15 amino acids. The CDR3 here is CASSRTGGYNQPQHF. As DNA, the CDR3 is TGTGCCAGCAGTAGGACAGGGGGGTACAATCAGCCCCAGCATTTT.

This sequence joins TRBV7-2 and TRBJ2-5; TRBD1 agrees at 10 bases. The CDR3 runs to 13 residues. J gave up 5 bases and V 5 bases, and 2 bases lay outside the gene matches. CDR1 SGHTA and CDR2 FQGNSA come from the germline V gene. CDR3 sequence (DNA): TGTGCCAGCAGCCGGGGACAGGGGGAGACCCAGTACTTC. Translation gives CASSRGQGETQYF.

V and J are TRBV2 and TRBJ2-7; weak D call: TRBD1 (5 bases). The length of the CDR3 is 13 residues. V was clipped by 5 bases and J by 2 bases, with 10 bases between them. The germline V gene encodes CDR1 SNHLY and CDR2 FYNNEI. The CDR3 protein is CASSKQVTYEQYV. For the CDR3, the DNA is TGTGCCAGCAGTAAACAGGTTACCTACGAGCAGTACGTC.

This clonotype has a count of ten or more. This rearrangement joins TRBV7-2 to TRBJ1-2, with D perhaps TRBD1 (5 bases). CDR1 and CDR2 from the germline V gene are SGHTA and FQGNSA. CDR3 length: 13 residues. V was pared by 2 bases and J by 6 bases, with 10 bases between. The chain's CDR3 is CASSLSGKNGYTF. The CDR3 nucleotides are TGTGCCAGCAGCTTATCAGGGAAGAATGGCTACACCTTC.

The chain employs TRBV6-2 or TRBV6-3 and TRBJ2-7; D possibly corresponds to TRBD1 (6 bases). The CDR3 runs 14 residues. V lost 6 bases and J 5 bases, leaving 17 bases between the germline ends. CDR1 MNHEY and CDR2 SVGEGT come from the germline V gene. CDR3 loop: CASSPIGSGDEQYF. CDR3 sequence (DNA): TGTGCCAGCAGCCCTATCGGGTCAGGGGACGAGCAGTACTTC.

This clonotype was found many times. The CDR3 sequence is CASTPRHTEAFF. In nucleotides, the CDR3 is TGTGCCAGCACCCCCCGACACACTGAAGCTTTCTTT. J is TRBJ1-1 and V is TRBV7-2; D is undetermined. V lost 7 bases and J lost 3, with 9 bases in between. Germline values: CDR1 SGHTA, CDR2 FQGNSA. The CDR3 sequence is 12 residues long.

The genes are TRBV19 and TRBJ1-5; 7 bases fit TRBD1. Germline V lookup: CDR1 LNHDA, CDR2 SQIVND (reference sequence). Germline trimming cut 5 bases from V and 6 bases from J; bases unmatched to any gene: 4. This CDR3 spans 13 amino acids. The CDR3 sequence is CASSDRDGQPQHF. The CDR3 DNA reads as TGTGCCAGTAGTGACAGGGATGGTCAGCCCCAGCATTTT.

The chain couples TRBV20-1 to TRBJ2-3, with D unclear. The CDR3 is 15 amino acids. Germline-derived CDR1 and CDR2 are DFQATT and SNEGSKA (reference sequence). Trimming removed 0 bases from V and 1 base from J, with 11 bases in between. CDR3 region: CSARDWVLGTDTQYF. The CDR3 DNA follows: TGCAGTGCTAGAGATTGGGTATTAGGCACAGATACGCAGTATTTT.

This clonotype came up a few times. The CDR3 region has the DNA TGTGCCAGCAGACGGACAGGGGGCAACGAGCAGTACTTC. This translates into CASRRTGGNEQYF. The J gene is TRBJ2-7, the V gene TRBV6-2 or TRBV6-3; 11 bases agree with TRBD1. Germline CDR1 is MNHEY and CDR2 is SVGEGT. The CDR3 has 13 amino acids. Trimming took 6 bases from V and 5 from J; bases not matched to a gene: 3.